Shown below are 12 T cell receptor beta chains from a single sample sequenced in a study of OX40 agonist ivuxolimab in advanced cancers. The repertoire was sequenced with immunoSEQ multiplex PCR; TCRdb's copy has only in-frame clones and lacks some. The sample includes roughly 70,000 clones, approximately 81% of them seen just once. The specimen comprised CD4+ or CD8+ T cells sorted from blood, sampled in a trial of the OX40 agonist ivuxolimab. These receptors were taken from an adult with an advanced solid tumor such as melanoma, head and neck, liver or kidney cancer.

This sequence joins TRBV27 and TRBJ1-1, with 7 bases that match TRBD1. The CDR3 is made up of 15 amino acids. CDR1 is MNHEY and CDR2 is SMNVEV in the germline V gene (reference sequence). The V gene end was trimmed by 5 bases and the J gene end by 5 bases; junction bases not matched to a gene: 11. CDR3 loop: CASSRSNRGETEAFF. The CDR3 DNA is TGTGCCAGCAGTCGCTCTAACAGGGGCGAGACTGAAGCTTTCTTT.

This clone was counted a single time. The genes are TRBV2 and TRBJ1-5; the match to TRBD1 covers 7 bases. This CDR3 region has 18 residues. J lost 0 bases, V lost 1 base, and 9 bases had no gene match. Germline CDR1 SNHLY, CDR2 FYNNEI. Written as DNA, the CDR3 is TGTGCCAGCAGTGAAGGTCGGGACAGACGATATAGCAATCAGCCCCAGCATTTT. The encoded protein is CASSEGRDRRYSNQPQHF.

V and J are TRBV19 and TRBJ1-2; 7 bases map to TRBD1. CDR1 and CDR2 from the germline V gene are LNHDA and SQIVND (reference sequence). With V trimmed by 4 bases and J by 2 bases, 4 bases remained unmatched. The CDR3 length is 14 residues. In DNA, the CDR3 is TGTGCCAGTAGTACAGAGGGACAGAACTATGGCTACACCTTC. Protein product: CASSTEGQNYGYTF.

The CDR3 DNA reads TGTGCCAGCAGCTTAGATATTGGGGGCCACAATGAGCAGTTCTTC. It yields the protein CASSLDIGGHNEQFF. The chain couples TRBV11-2 to TRBJ2-1; maybe TRBD1 (6 bases). Germline V gives CDR1 SGHAT, CDR2 FQNNGV. Trimming removed 0 bases from V and 5 bases from J, with 11 bases in between. The CDR3 sequence is 15 residues long. The entire variable domain, with the rest obtained from reference TRBV11-2 and TRBJ2-1, is as follows: EAGVAQSPRYKIIEKRQSVAFWCNPISGHATLYWYQQILGQGPKLLIQFQNNGVVDDSQLPKDRFSAERLKGVDSTLKIQPAKLEDSAVYLCASSLDIGGHNEQFFGPGTRLTVL.

This clone was observed once. The V call is TRBV19, the J call TRBJ1-2; TRBD1 aligns across 7 bases. Germline V gene sequence: CDR1 LNHDA, CDR2 SQIVND (reference sequence). Trimming cost V 5 bases and J 4 bases; bases outside gene matches: 4. The length of the CDR3 is 13 residues. CDR3 region: CASSPRDSYGYTF. In nucleotides, the CDR3 is TGTGCCAGTAGTCCTAGGGACAGCTATGGCTACACCTTC.

V usage is TRBV7-2 and J usage is TRBJ2-4; D is perhaps TRBD2 (6 bases). V lost 5 bases and J 9 bases, leaving 14 bases between the germline ends. CDR1 is SGHTA and CDR2 is FQGNSA in the germline V gene. The CDR3 extends over 13 amino acids. The chain's CDR3 is CASSEEGWSIQYF. CDR3 DNA sequence: TGTGCCAGCAGCGAGGAGGGGTGGAGCATTCAGTACTTC.

The gene calls are TRBV7-2 and TRBJ2-3; no definite D call. CDR1 and CDR2 (germline): SGHTA, FQGNSA. V shed 1 base and J shed 6 bases, with 14 bases lying between them. The CDR3 runs to 15 residues. The CDR3 protein is CASSLVMSNGDTQYF. CDR3 DNA: TGTGCCAGCAGCTTAGTGATGAGTAATGGGGATACGCAGTATTTT.

This clone is a singleton in its sample. The chain carries TRBV21-1 and TRBJ1-2. TRBV21-1 is a documented pseudogene. This CDR3 spans 16 amino acids. The DNA of the CDR3 is TGTGCCAGCAGCCCATTCTTTGGACCTCTTCCCCATGGCTACACCTTC. It is translated as CASSPFFGPLPHGYTF.

The chain combines TRBV9 with TRBJ2-1, with 8 positions matching TRBD2. Germline CDR1 SGDLS, CDR2 YYNGEE. The V and J ends lost 1 base and 9 bases, in that order; junction bases with no gene match: 6. The CDR3 runs to 14 residues. The CDR3: CASSVTFTSGEQFF. The CDR3 DNA reads TGTGCCAGCAGCGTAACCTTTACTAGCGGTGAGCAGTTCTTC.

The chain recombines TRBV13 with TRBJ1-3, with D hard to call. Trimming cost V 2 bases and J 1 base, with 6 bases left between them. The CDR3 has 14 amino acids. Per germline, CDR1 PRHDT and CDR2 FYEKMQ (reference sequence). CDR3 sequence (DNA): TGTGCCAGCAGCTTAAGAGGGTCTGGAAACACCATATATTTT. This codes for CASSLRGSGNTIYF.

This chain joins TRBV4-3 and TRBJ2-2; no definite D call. Germline V gene lookup returns CDR1 LGHNA and CDR2 YSLEER. The V end was cut by 4 bases, the J end by 0 bases, with 6 bases between. This CDR3 has 14 amino acids. The CDR3 loop is CASSRNSNTGELFF. The DNA for the CDR3 is TGCGCCAGCAGCCGGAACTCGAACACCGGGGAGCTGTTTTTT.

This clone was picked up a small number of times. The chain couples TRBV4-1 to TRBJ1-2; D call uncertain. Per the germline V gene, CDR1 is MGHRA and CDR2 is YSYEKL. Trimming shortened V by 8 bases and J by 6 bases, and 19 bases separated the two germline ends. The CDR3 length is 14 residues. The CDR3 DNA reads TGCGCCAGCGCCATGGAAACGTACTACCATGGCTACACCTTC. This translates into CASAMETYYHGYTF.